This T cell receptor beta chain was documented in a study of CD8 T cells in ankylosing spondylitis. TCRdb itself ran the 5' RACE reads through MiXCR, one entry per CDR3 protein. The sample lists under 150,000 distinct CDR3 sequences; more than 15% were seen once. Whole-study results and caveats: In ankylosing spondylitis blood, a motif of roughly eight highly homologous TCR beta variants appeared characteristic.

This clonotype was seen a few times. Its antigen is unknown. Per the germline V gene, CDR1 is SQVTM and CDR2 is ANQGSEA. With 5 bases clipped from V and 4 bases from J, the junction kept 20 bases outside the gene matches. The CDR3 spans 18 residues. The sequenced material came from blood, either unsorted or a sorted T cell fraction (not recorded which). The chain employs TRBV29-1 and TRBJ2-3; 8 nucleotides line up with TRBD2. This clonotype was obtained from a male donor with ankylosing spondylitis. The CDR3 DNA is TGCAGCGTTACCCCTTTTCACCTAGCGGGTATAGTAGCAGATACGCAGTATTTT. Residues: CSVTPFHLAGIVADTQYF.